This TCR beta chain was found in a study of immune cell composition in non-small cell lung cancer. Across the whole study: Tumours were mainly lung adenocarcinoma or squamous cell carcinoma.

Normal lung was taken at the farthest possible site, at least 3 cm from tumour. DNA was extracted from unsorted cell suspensions stored frozen. CDR1 and CDR2 from the germline V gene are WNHNN and SYGVQD (reference sequence). V lost 7 bases and J lost 3; bases outside the gene matches: 14. This CDR3 contains 17 residues. Assay: immunoSEQ multiplex PCR; the TCRdb copy retains only in-frame clones and omits some. This sample has 6,000 to 8,500 clones, with roughly 69% found just once. Sequencing was carried out using non-adjacent lung tissue. The V gene is TRBV10-1, the J gene TRBJ2-3, with 9 bases fitting TRBD1. This TCR derives from a human donor with non-small cell lung cancer. CDR3 sequence: CASTGHPGTGITDTQYF. For the CDR3, the DNA is TGCGCCAGCACGGGACATCCCGGGACAGGGATTACAGATACGCAGTATTTT.